The rows below give T cell receptor beta chains drawn from one sample of a study of blood T cell repertoires in COVID-19. TCRdb keeps only in-frame clones here, not all; method: immunoSEQ multiplex PCR. In the table there are approximately 260,000 clones, approximately 84% of which are singletons. Sequenced material: PBMCs or T cells enriched from blood (not recorded which). The origin of the receptors is a woman in her forties or fifties who had been exposed to COVID-19. Both conserved end residues are part of each CDR3. A D gene is named only where the DNA matches it firmly. A clone size is listed for some rows: how often the clone was seen (once, few, many), or a class if it is expanded.

size: .
V: TRBV5-4
J: TRBJ1-5
D: .
CDR3: CASSLQGQPQHF
DNA: TGTGCCAGCAGCTTGCAGGGTCAGCCCCAGCATTTT

size: .
V: TRBV3-1/TRBV3-2
J: TRBJ1-5
D: .
CDR3: CASSLKGVSNQPQHF
DNA: TGTGCCAGCAGCCTGAAGGGAGTGAGCAATCAGCCCCAGCATTTT

size: .
V: TRBV12-5
J: TRBJ2-5
D: .
CDR3: CASGLVQETQYF
DNA: TGTGCTAGTGGTTTGGTACAGGAGACCCAGTACTTC

size: .
V: TRBV5-4
J: TRBJ1-6
D: .
CDR3: CASSSETDNSPLHF
DNA: TGTGCCAGCAGCTCCGAGACAGATAATTCACCCCTCCACTTT

size: .
V: TRBV28
J: TRBJ1-3
D: TRBD1
CDR3: CASSFPTGAFTGNTIYF
DNA: TGTGCCAGCAGTTTTCCTACAGGGGCCTTTACTGGAAACACCATATATTTT

size: .
V: TRBV10-3
J: TRBJ1-5
D: TRBD1
CDR3: CAISESERQGGNQPQHF
DNA: TGTGCCATCAGTGAGTCGGAAAGACAGGGGGGCAATCAGCCCCAGCATTTT

size: .
V: TRBV3-1/TRBV3-2
J: TRBJ1-1
D: .
CDR3: CASSQEFMTEAFF
DNA: TGTGCCAGCAGCCAAGAATTTATGACTGAAGCTTTCTTT

size: .
V: TRBV18
J: TRBJ2-3
D: .
CDR3: CASSPSQAGTDTQYF
DNA: TGTGCCAGCTCACCCTCACAGGCTGGCACAGATACGCAGTATTTT

size: .
V: TRBV2
J: TRBJ2-1
D: TRBD2
CDR3: CASIRPSGPLVGEQFF
DNA: TGTGCCAGCATAAGACCTAGCGGTCCACTAGTGGGTGAGCAGTTCTTC

size: .
V: TRBV28
J: TRBJ1-2
D: TRBD1
CDR3: CASSGQGAEGYTF
DNA: TGTGCCAGCAGCGGACAGGGGGCGGAAGGCTACACCTTC

size: .
V: TRBV29-1
J: TRBJ1-2
D: .
CDR3: CSYGPGPIGYGYTF
DNA: TGCAGCTATGGACCAGGGCCGATTGGCTATGGCTACACCTTC

size: .
V: TRBV5-5
J: TRBJ2-7
D: TRBD1
CDR3: CASSSEWTGAYEQYF
DNA: TGTGCCAGCAGCTCAGAATGGACAGGGGCCTACGAGCAGTACTTC

size: .
V: TRBV9
J: TRBJ2-6
D: .
CDR3: CASRGVGANVLTF
DNA: TGTGCCAGCAGAGGGGTAGGGGCCAACGTCCTGACTTTC

size: once
V: TRBV20-1
J: TRBJ1-2
D: .
CDR3: CSASPGEHYTF
DNA: TGCAGTGCCTCCCCCGGGGAACACTACACCTTC